This T cell receptor (beta chain) came from a study of OX40 agonist ivuxolimab in advanced cancers. Study at large: Enrollees could have had prior anti-PD-1, anti-PD-L1 or anti-CTLA-4 therapy, which under 50% had received.

General observations from the study: With doses of 0.1 to 3.0 mg/kg, CD4+ and CD8+ blood T cells had undergone clonal expansion by week 6. Partial responders treated at 0.1-3.0 mg/kg exhibited clonal expansion among the lowest measured.

With regard to this clone: What it binds is unknown.

Autoimmune disease history or systemic immunosuppression led to patient exclusion. This CDR3 spans 14 amino acids. The ends were cut back, 2 bases at V and 2 bases at J, with 7 bases in the middle. Germline V lookup: CDR1 SEHNR, CDR2 FQNEAQ (reference sequence). Measured with immunoSEQ multiplex PCR; TCRdb has only the in-frame clones, and not every one. The sample contains approximately 69,000 clones, about 86% of which appear only once. The chain recombines TRBV7-9 with TRBJ1-5, with D possibly matching TRBD1 (5 bases). The sequence came from an adult with an advanced solid tumor such as melanoma, head and neck, liver or kidney cancer. This sample comprised CD4+ or CD8+ T cells sorted from blood, obtained in a trial of the OX40 agonist ivuxolimab. The CDR3 is CASSLQGGNQPQHF. CDR3 in DNA: TGTGCCAGCAGCTTACAGGGCGGCAATCAGCCCCAGCATTTT.